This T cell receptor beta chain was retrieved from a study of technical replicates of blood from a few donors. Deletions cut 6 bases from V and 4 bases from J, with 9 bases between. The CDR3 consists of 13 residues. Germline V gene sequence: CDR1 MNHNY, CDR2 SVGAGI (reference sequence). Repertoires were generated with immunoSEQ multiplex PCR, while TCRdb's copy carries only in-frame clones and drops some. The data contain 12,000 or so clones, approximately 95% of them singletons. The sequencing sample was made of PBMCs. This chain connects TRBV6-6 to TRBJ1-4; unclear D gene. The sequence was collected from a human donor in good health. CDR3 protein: CASRIGVNEKLFF. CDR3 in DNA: TGTGCCAGCAGGATCGGAGTTAATGAAAAACTGTTTTTT.